A single sample is the source of the 24 T cell receptor beta chains below, sequenced in a study of radiotherapy plus CTLA-4 blockade in lung cancer. Clones were read by immunoSEQ multiplex PCR, and TCRdb kept only the in-frame ones, dropping some. The sample carries about 68,000 clones, around 80% recorded once. The sequencing here drew on peripheral blood, taken from a patient treated with radiotherapy plus ipilimumab. These receptors were obtained from a human donor with non-small cell lung cancer who had a complete response to radiotherapy plus ipilimumab.

The rearrangement links TRBV7-9 to TRBJ2-1; D not certain. The length of the CDR3 is 17 residues. CDR1 is SEHNR, CDR2 FQNEAQ, per germline (reference sequence). V shed 4 bases and J shed 2 bases, with 18 bases lying between them. The CDR3 reads CASSSLGGFRTYNEQFF. The CDR3 bases are TGTGCCAGCAGCTCCCTTGGCGGATTTCGAACCTACAATGAGCAGTTCTTC. Looking up the rest from reference TRBV7-9 and TRBJ2-1 gives the full variable domain: DTGVSQNPRHKITKRGQNVTFRCDPISEHNRLYWYRQTLGQGPEFLTYFQNEAQLEKSRLLSDRFSAERPKGSFSTLEIQRTEQGDSAMYLCASSSLGGFRTYNEQFFGPGTRLTVL.

This chain links TRBV28 with TRBJ1-2; the match to TRBD1 covers 12 bases. The germline gives CDR1 MDHEN, CDR2 SYDVKM. The CDR3 length is 15 residues. The V gene end was trimmed by 7 bases and the J gene end by 8 bases; junction bases not matched to a gene: 11. The CDR3 spells CASTLPGQGARGYTF. The CDR3 DNA follows: TGTGCCAGCACTCTTCCGGGACAGGGGGCGCGGGGCTACACCTTC.

The V gene is TRBV30, the J gene TRBJ1-2; 7 bases fit TRBD1. Germline lookup yields CDR1 GTSNPN and CDR2 SVGIG (reference sequence). This CDR3 region has 14 residues. J lost 4 bases, V lost 0 bases, and 5 bases had no gene match. CDR3 coding DNA: TGTGCCTGGAGTGTAGAAAGGACAGGCTATGGCTACACCTTC. Translating gives CAWSVERTGYGYTF. The whole variable domain, remainder taken from reference TRBV30 and TRBJ1-2, is SQTIHQWPATLVQPVGSPLSLECTVEGTSNPNLYWYRQAAGRGLQLLFYSVGIGQISSEVPQNLSASRPQDRQFILSSKKLLLSDSGFYLCAWSVERTGYGYTFGSGTRLTVV.

This chain connects TRBV4-3 to TRBJ2-7; D gene unclear. Trimming took 0 bases from V and 1 from J, leaving 13 bases between them. Germline values: CDR1 LGHNA, CDR2 YSLEER. The CDR3 is made up of 16 amino acids. The CDR3 nucleotides read TGCGCCAGCAGCCAAGATTCGGTTAGTGGTTCCTACGAGCAGTACTTC. Translated: CASSQDSVSGSYEQYF.

This clone was counted between two and nine times. This sequence joins TRBV5-8 and TRBJ2-2, with 8 bases aligning to TRBD2. The CDR3 runs to 15 residues. CDR1 is SGHTS and CDR2 is YDEGEE in the germline V gene. The V segment lost 4 bases and the J segment 4 bases; nucleotides outside the gene matches: 6. The CDR3 bases are TGTGCCAGCAGCCGCGCGGGGGGCAGCACCGGGGAGCTGTTTTTT. It specifies CASSRAGGSTGELFF. Complete variable domain (other parts from reference TRBV5-8 and TRBJ2-2): EAGVTQSPTHLIKTRGQQATLRCSPISGHTSVYWYQQALGLGLQFLLWYDEGEERNRGNFPPRFSGRQFPNYSSELNVNALELEDSALYLCASSRAGGSTGELFFGEGSRLTVL.

J is TRBJ1-2 and V is TRBV6-6; D is uncertain. Trimming took 5 bases from V and 3 from J, leaving 10 bases between them. Germline V gives CDR1 MNHNY, CDR2 SVGAGI (reference sequence). This CDR3 is 13 amino acids long. The CDR3, as DNA: TGTGCCAGCAGTCCTTTAGAGGACTATGGCTACACCTTC. This sequence encodes CASSPLEDYGYTF.

There are a few counts of this clone. The CDR3 sequence is CASSLSGIYTGNTIYF. The CDR3, as DNA: TGTGCCAGCAGCTTGTCAGGGATCTATACTGGAAACACCATATATTTT. The chain recombines TRBV5-4 with TRBJ1-3, with a weak D call TRBD1 (5 bases). Germline loops: CDR1 SGHNT, CDR2 YYREEE (reference sequence). Trimming shortened V by 1 base and J by 2 bases, and 13 bases separated the two germline ends. This CDR3 comprises 16 residues.

J is TRBJ1-1 and V is TRBV5-4, with D hard to call. The germline V gene has CDR1 SGHNT and CDR2 YYREEE (reference sequence). The CDR3 sequence is 12 residues long. Trimming removed 1 base from V and 2 bases from J, with 3 bases in between. The CDR3 nucleotides are TGTGCCAGCAGCTTGACCAACACTGAAGCTTTCTTT. Translation: CASSLTNTEAFF.

As to this clone: This specimen includes other DNA sequences encoding the same CDR3. The chain uses TRBV11-3 and TRBJ2-5; D unclear. CDR1 and CDR2 (germline): SGHNT, YENEEA. V lost 2 bases, J lost 4 bases, and 2 bases lay in between. The CDR3 spans 11 residues. CDR3 sequence (DNA): TGTGCCAGCAGCTTAAGAGAGACCCAGTACTTC. It encodes CASSLRETQYF.

The genes are TRBV6-5 and TRBJ1-5, with a tentative D call TRBD1 (5 bases). This CDR3 has 13 residues. Germline V gene sequence: CDR1 MNHEY, CDR2 SVGAGI. V lost 4 bases to trimming and J lost 6 bases, with 10 bases between them. In DNA form, the CDR3 reads TGTGCCAGCAGTTCACAGGAGAGTCAGCCCCAGCATTTT. Translated: CASSSQESQPQHF.

The table lists this clone with a few counts. The chain uses TRBV7-9 and TRBJ2-1; D gene ambiguous. V lost 3 bases to trimming and J lost 5 bases, with 14 bases between them. The CDR3 has 15 amino acids. Germline CDR1 reads SEHNR; CDR2 reads FQNEAQ (reference sequence). CDR3: CASSFADPWDNEQFF. CDR3 in DNA: TGTGCCAGCAGCTTCGCGGACCCTTGGGACAATGAGCAGTTCTTC.

The rearrangement uses TRBV6-1 and TRBJ1-2, with 8 bases aligning to TRBD1. J was trimmed by 7 bases and V by 3 bases; bases with no gene match: 7. The CDR3 is 14 amino acids. Germline CDR1 and CDR2: MNHNS and SASEGT. CDR3 nucleotide sequence: TGTGCCAGCAGTGAGACAGGGGTTCGGCGTGGCTACACCTTC. Encoded protein: CASSETGVRRGYTF.

The V and J genes are TRBV6-1 and TRBJ1-4; 7 nucleotides line up with TRBD1. Trimming took 5 bases from V and 2 from J; bases not matched to a gene: 5. Germline V gives CDR1 MNHNS, CDR2 SASEGT. The CDR3 length is 15 residues. As DNA, the CDR3 is TGTGCCAGCAGTAGACAGGGTGGGACTAATGAAAAACTGTTTTTT. It is translated as CASSRQGGTNEKLFF.

The chain recombines TRBV7-6 with TRBJ2-1; possibly TRBD1 for D (6 bases). The V end was cut by 0 bases, the J end by 4 bases, with 13 bases between. The CDR3 runs to 16 residues. Germline assignment: CDR1 SGHVS and CDR2 FNYEAQ. The CDR3 protein is CASSLAGQLNYNEQFF. In DNA form, the CDR3 reads TGTGCCAGCAGCTTAGCAGGACAGTTAAATTACAATGAGCAGTTCTTC.

The chain links TRBV30 to TRBJ1-1; D unclear. Per the germline V gene, CDR1 is GTSNPN and CDR2 is SVGIG (reference sequence). The germline V and J ends were trimmed by 4 bases and 0 bases, with 9 bases remaining between them. The CDR3 totals 13 residues. CDR3 region: CAWKFGLNTEAFF. The CDR3 DNA follows: TGTGCCTGGAAATTTGGCCTGAACACTGAAGCTTTCTTT.

The J gene is TRBJ1-2, the V gene TRBV28; D is perhaps TRBD1 (5 bases). Germline V gives CDR1 MDHEN, CDR2 SYDVKM. Trimming shortened V by 6 bases and J by 5 bases, and 16 bases separated the two germline ends. The CDR3 totals 14 residues. CDR3 sequence (DNA): TGTGCCAGCAGCCGCCCGGGGCAGACTTATGGCTACACCTTC. Its protein product is CASSRPGQTYGYTF.

The chain uses TRBV5-1 and TRBJ1-1, with D uncertain. V was cut by 4 bases and J by 1 base, with 8 bases left in between. Germline V gene data show CDR1 as SGHRS and CDR2 as YFSETQ. This CDR3 region has 13 residues. CDR3: CASSRSRNTEAFF. The CDR3 DNA sequence: TGCGCCAGCAGCAGGAGCAGGAACACTGAAGCTTTCTTT.

The V call is TRBV4-1, the J call TRBJ2-2; D remains ambiguous. The CDR3 runs to 11 residues. Germline CDR1 reads MGHRA; CDR2 reads YSYEKL. V was trimmed by 4 bases and J by 6 bases, leaving 3 bases between them. The CDR3: CASSPPGELFF. CDR3 sequence (DNA): TGCGCCAGCAGCCCCCCCGGGGAGCTGTTTTTT.

The CDR3 nucleotides read TGTGCCAGCAGCGTAGGGGTCGGTACCATCTCTGGAAACACCATATATTTT. Protein sequence: CASSVGVGTISGNTIYF. The V gene is TRBV9, the J gene TRBJ1-3, with no clear D. The V end was cut by 0 bases, the J end by 0 bases, with 13 bases between. Germline assignment: CDR1 SGDLS and CDR2 YYNGEE. The CDR3 sequence is 17 residues long.

The rearrangement joins TRBV11-3 to TRBJ2-1; 9 nucleotides align to TRBD1. This CDR3 has 15 residues. V dropped 5 bases and J dropped 4; count of bases not matched to a gene: 6. CDR1 and CDR2 from the germline V gene are SGHNT and YENEEA. As DNA, the CDR3 is TGTGCCAGCAGCCCCGGGACAGGGCCATACAATGAGCAGTTCTTC. It codes for CASSPGTGPYNEQFF.

V is TRBV15 and J is TRBJ2-2; D remains ambiguous. CDR3 size: 13 residues. V was pared by 0 bases and J by 7 bases, with 6 bases between. CDR1 is LNHNV and CDR2 is YYDKDF in the germline V gene (reference sequence). CDR3 coding DNA: TGTGCCACCAGCAGAGATCGGGTCGGGGAGCTGTTTTTT. Translated: CATSRDRVGELFF.

This rearrangement joins TRBV15 to TRBJ2-5; 8 bases are shared with TRBD2. CDR3 length equals 19 residues. Looked up from germline, CDR1 is LNHNV and CDR2 is YYDKDF (reference sequence). Unmatched junction bases numbered 16, after V lost 0 bases and J lost 4 bases. In DNA form, the CDR3 reads TGTGCCACCAGCAGAGATAGAATTAGGGCGGGAGGCGCCGGAGAGACCCAGTACTTC. Amino acids: CATSRDRIRAGGAGETQYF.

The rearrangement uses TRBV11-2 and TRBJ2-1, with D possibly matching TRBD1 (5 bases). The germline V and J ends were trimmed by 8 bases and 3 bases, with 8 bases remaining between them. The germline gives CDR1 SGHAT, CDR2 FQNNGV. The CDR3 length is 12 residues. CDR3 loop: CASGRGYNEQFF. In DNA form, the CDR3 reads TGTGCCAGCGGAAGGGGCTACAATGAGCAGTTCTTC.

V gene TRBV7-9 combines with J gene TRBJ2-2; tentative D call: TRBD1 (6 bases). CDR1 is SEHNR, CDR2 FQNEAQ, per germline (reference sequence). There are 16 residues in the CDR3. V dropped 5 bases and J dropped 4 bases, with 17 bases sitting between them. The DNA for the CDR3 is TGTGCCAGCAGCCCCGGGACACTGATCTTCACCGGGGAGCTGTTTTTT. Translated: CASSPGTLIFTGELFF.